These T cell receptor beta chains were read from a single sample in a study of T cell repertoires in cytomegalovirus infection. MiXCR, applied by TCRdb to the reads, yields one record per CDR3 protein. Of some 940,000 distinct CDR3 sequences listed, approximately 31% are singletons. No antigen has been assigned to these receptors. This specimen consisted of cultured CD8+ T cells from PBMCs, obtained from culture after CMV antigen stimulation. Receptors originate from a human donor in good health (CMV status not recorded). Some clones in this sample may be carry-over from other donors' samples. Both conserved end residues are part of each CDR3. Fields, in order: D gene, V gene, clone size, J gene, CDR3 DNA, CDR3 protein. A D gene is named only where the DNA matches it firmly. Where a row states a size, it is once, few, many or the class of an expanded clone; other rows omit it.

>NA|TRBV7-6|many|TRBJ2-1
TGTGCCAGCAGCTTAAGAATCGCGGGAAGTGAGCAGTTCTTC
CASSLRIAGSEQFF
>TRBD2|TRBV4-3|few|TRBJ2-2
TGCGCCAGCAGCCAAGATTCCCGGACTAGGTTGTGGGGGGAGCTGTTTTTT
CASSQDSRTRLWGELFF
>NA|TRBV7-9|NA|TRBJ2-4
TGTGCCAGCAGCTTACGGAGGGGAGAAAACATTCAGTACTTC
CASSLRRGENIQYF
>NA|TRBV6-8|NA|TRBJ2-1
TGTGCCAGCAGTTACTCTGGGCTTTCGGACCCCTACAATGAGCAGTTCTTC
CASSYSGLSDPYNEQFF
>NA|TRBV7-9|few|TRBJ1-1
TGTGCCAGCAGCTCATACCTTACCGGGACGGATTATGAAGCTTTCTTT
CASSSYLTGTDYEAFF
>TRBD1|TRBV6-2/TRBV6-3|NA|TRBJ1-2
TGTGCCAGCAGTCGACAGGGCCCGGCGAACTATGGCTACACCTTC
CASSRQGPANYGYTF
>NA|TRBV6-1|many|TRBJ2-3
TGTGCCAGCAGTGACCACCCCCAGGGAACAGATACGCAGTATTTT
CASSDHPQGTDTQYF
>TRBD1|TRBV5-1|NA|TRBJ1-4
TGCGCCAGCAGCTTGGCCCTGGACAGGGTTAATGAAAAACTGTTTTTT
CASSLALDRVNEKLFF
>TRBD1|TRBV7-9|NA|TRBJ1-2
TGTGCCAGCAGCTTAGCGGTCGGGACAGGGGCTTACGGCTACACCTTC
CASSLAVGTGAYGYTF
>TRBD1|TRBV28|NA|TRBJ2-5
TGTGCCAGCGACGATAGGGACAGGGCCAGGGGGGAGACCCAGTACTTC
CASDDRDRARGETQYF
>NA|TRBV19|few|TRBJ2-1
TGTGCCAGTAGTATGGGGAGGGGGCCTAGGGAGGGCAATGAGCAGTTCTTC
CASSMGRGPREGNEQFF
>NA|TRBV28|few|TRBJ1-4
TGTGCCAGCAGTTTAAGCCCCCGGGAACTGTTTTTT
CASSLSPRELFF
>NA|TRBV19|few|TRBJ2-1
TGTGCCAGTAGTATAGATCTCGGGTCACCTAATGAATACAATGAGCAGTTCTTC
CASSIDLGSPNEYNEQFF
>NA|TRBV7-9|few|TRBJ1-2
TGTGCCAGCAGCTTAGAGTGGCCCACCTTC
CASSLEWPTF
>TRBD2|TRBV12-3/TRBV12-4|NA|TRBJ2-7
TGTGCCAGCAGCCCCCAAGGCGGGGGGACCTACGAGCAGTACTTC
CASSPQGGGTYEQYF
>NA|TRBV7-6|once|TRBJ1-2
TGTGCCAGCAGCTTACCCAGGGCAGGGGAGAGGGATGGCTACACCTTC
CASSLPRAGERDGYTF
>TRBD2|TRBV19|NA|TRBJ2-1
TGTGCCAGTAGTACCCCGACCTTAACTAGCGGGGCCTACAATGAGCAGTTCTTC
CASSTPTLTSGAYNEQFF
>NA|TRBV6-1|many|TRBJ2-1
TGTGCCAGCAGTGAATGGCCATTACCCTACAATGAGCAGTTCTTC
CASSEWPLPYNEQFF
>NA|TRBV18|NA|TRBJ1-2
TGTGCCAGCTCACCGCTCACAGAAGGAGCGGGTGGCTACACCTTC
CASSPLTEGAGGYTF
>TRBD1|TRBV7-2|NA|TRBJ1-1
TGTGCCAGCAGCGGCCACAGGGGGCGAGCTGAAGCTTTCTTT
CASSGHRGRAEAFF
>TRBD2|TRBV7-9|NA|TRBJ2-5
TGTGCCAGCAGCTTAGATCGTCTAGCGGGTCAAGAGACCCAGTACTTC
CASSLDRLAGQETQYF
>TRBD1|TRBV14|NA|TRBJ2-1
TGTGCCAGCAGCCAAGTGGGACAGGGGCGGTACTACAATGAGCAGTTCTTC
CASSQVGQGRYYNEQFF
>NA|TRBV7-3|few|TRBJ2-6
TGTGCCAGCAGCCACTCCCCTGTTTCTGGGGCCAACGTCCTGACTTTC
CASSHSPVSGANVLTF
>NA|TRBV7-9|many|TRBJ1-2
TGTGCCAGCAGCCCTCTGACGCCCAGGGAGAGAGGGGATGGCTACACCTTC
CASSPLTPRERGDGYTF
>TRBD2|TRBV7-2|many|TRBJ2-1
TGTGCCAGCAGCTTAGCGCAGCGGGGCCCTTACAATGAGCAGTTCTTC
CASSLAQRGPYNEQFF
>NA|TRBV6-1|NA|TRBJ1-2
TGTGCCAGCAGCCGACGAGGGACTGACGGCTACACCTTC
CASSRRGTDGYTF